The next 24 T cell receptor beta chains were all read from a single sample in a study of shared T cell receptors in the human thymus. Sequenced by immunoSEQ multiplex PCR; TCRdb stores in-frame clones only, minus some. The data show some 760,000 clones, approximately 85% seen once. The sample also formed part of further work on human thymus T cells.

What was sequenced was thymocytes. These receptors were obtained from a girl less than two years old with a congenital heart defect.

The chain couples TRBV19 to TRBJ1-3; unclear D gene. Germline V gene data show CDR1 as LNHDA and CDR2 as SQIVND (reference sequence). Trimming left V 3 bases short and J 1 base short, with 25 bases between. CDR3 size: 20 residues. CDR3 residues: CASSILSRELQSISGNTIYF. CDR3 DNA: TGTGCCAGTAGTATCCTTTCGCGTGAGTTACAGTCCATTTCTGGAAACACCATATATTTT.

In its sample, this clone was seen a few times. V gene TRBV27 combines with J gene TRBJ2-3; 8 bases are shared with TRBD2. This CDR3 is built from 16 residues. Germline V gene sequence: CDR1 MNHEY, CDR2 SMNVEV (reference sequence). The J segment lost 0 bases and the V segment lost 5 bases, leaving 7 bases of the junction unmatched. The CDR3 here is CASSVKERGSTDTQYF. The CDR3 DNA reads TGTGCCAGCAGTGTAAAGGAGCGGGGGAGCACAGATACGCAGTATTTT.

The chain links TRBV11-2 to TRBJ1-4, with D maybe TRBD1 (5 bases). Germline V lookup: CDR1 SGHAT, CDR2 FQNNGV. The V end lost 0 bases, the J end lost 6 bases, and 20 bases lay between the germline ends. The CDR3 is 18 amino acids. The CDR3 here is CASSLEGKRGRIDEKLFF. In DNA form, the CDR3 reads TGTGCCAGCAGCTTAGAGGGGAAGCGGGGGAGGATTGATGAAAAACTGTTTTTT.

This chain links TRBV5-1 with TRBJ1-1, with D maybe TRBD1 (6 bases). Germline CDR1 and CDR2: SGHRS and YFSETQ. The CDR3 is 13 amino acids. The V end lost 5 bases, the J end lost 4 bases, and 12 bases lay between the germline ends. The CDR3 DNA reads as TGCGCCAGCAGGGGGGCGCCGGGCACTGAAGCTTTCTTT. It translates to CASRGAPGTEAFF.

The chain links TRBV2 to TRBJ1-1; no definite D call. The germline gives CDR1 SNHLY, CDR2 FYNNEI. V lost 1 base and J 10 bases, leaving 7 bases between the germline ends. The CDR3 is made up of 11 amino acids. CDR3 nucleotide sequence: TGTGCCAGCAGTGAAGGGCCTTCAGCTTTCTTT. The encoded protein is CASSEGPSAFF.

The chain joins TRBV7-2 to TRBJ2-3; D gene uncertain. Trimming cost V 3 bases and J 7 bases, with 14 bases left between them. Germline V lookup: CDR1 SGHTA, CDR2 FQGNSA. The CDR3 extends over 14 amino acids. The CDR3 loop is CASSFIVSAYTQYF. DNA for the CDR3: TGTGCCAGCAGCTTTATTGTCAGCGCATATACGCAGTATTTT.

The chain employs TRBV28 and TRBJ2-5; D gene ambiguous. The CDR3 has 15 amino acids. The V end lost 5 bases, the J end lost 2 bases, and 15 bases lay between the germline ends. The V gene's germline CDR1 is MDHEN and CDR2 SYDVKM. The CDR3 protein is CASSRGTKRQETQYF. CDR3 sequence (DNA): TGTGCCAGCAGTCGAGGAACCAAGAGGCAAGAGACCCAGTACTTC.

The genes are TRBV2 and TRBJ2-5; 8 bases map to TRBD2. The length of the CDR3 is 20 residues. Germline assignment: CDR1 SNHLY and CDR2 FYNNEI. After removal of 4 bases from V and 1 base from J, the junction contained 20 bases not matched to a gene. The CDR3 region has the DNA TGTGCCAGCAGTGTCTTTTCGGGACTAGAGAATGGATGGGTCCAAGAGACCCAGTACTTC. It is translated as CASSVFSGLENGWVQETQYF.

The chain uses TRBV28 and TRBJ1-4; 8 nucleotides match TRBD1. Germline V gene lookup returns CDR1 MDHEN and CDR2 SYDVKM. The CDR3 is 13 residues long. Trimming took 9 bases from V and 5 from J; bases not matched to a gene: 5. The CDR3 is CASGTGGNEKLFF. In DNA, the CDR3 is TGTGCCAGTGGAACAGGGGGGAATGAAAAACTGTTTTTT.

CDR3 sequence (DNA): TGTGCCACGGGACAGCCGTTCTTC. Protein product: CATGQPFF. The chain carries TRBV6-1 and TRBJ2-1, with TRBD1 matching 7 bases. Germline V gives CDR1 MNHNS, CDR2 SASEGT. The CDR3 is made up of 8 amino acids. V dropped 10 bases and J dropped 15; count of bases not matched to a gene: 3.

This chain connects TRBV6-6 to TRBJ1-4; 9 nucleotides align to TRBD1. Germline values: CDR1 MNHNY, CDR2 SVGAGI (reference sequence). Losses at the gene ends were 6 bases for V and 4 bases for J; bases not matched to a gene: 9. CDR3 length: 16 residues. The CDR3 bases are TGTGCCAGCAGACACCCCCGGGACAGGGTTAATGAAAAACTGTTTTTT. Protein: CASRHPRDRVNEKLFF.

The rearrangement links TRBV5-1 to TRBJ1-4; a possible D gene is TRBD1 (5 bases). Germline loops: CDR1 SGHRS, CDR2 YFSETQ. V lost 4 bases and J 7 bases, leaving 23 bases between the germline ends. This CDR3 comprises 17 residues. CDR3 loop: CASSEGSGGRVSEKLFF. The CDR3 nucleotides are TGCGCCAGCAGCGAAGGCTCCGGGGGACGGGTTAGTGAAAAACTGTTTTTT.

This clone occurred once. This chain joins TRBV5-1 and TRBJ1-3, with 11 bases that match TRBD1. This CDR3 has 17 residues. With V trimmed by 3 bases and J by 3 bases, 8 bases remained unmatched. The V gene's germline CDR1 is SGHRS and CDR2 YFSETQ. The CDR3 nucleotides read TGCGCCAGCAGCTCGGACAGGGGGCGAAGTAATGGAAACACCATATATTTT. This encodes CASSSDRGRSNGNTIYF.

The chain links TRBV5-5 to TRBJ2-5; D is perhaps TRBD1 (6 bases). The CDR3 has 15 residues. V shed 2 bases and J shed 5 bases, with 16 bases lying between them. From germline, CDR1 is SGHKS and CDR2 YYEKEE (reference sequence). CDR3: CASSFTRGRFETQYF. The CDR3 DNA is TGTGCCAGCAGCTTCACCAGGGGAAGGTTTGAGACCCAGTACTTC.

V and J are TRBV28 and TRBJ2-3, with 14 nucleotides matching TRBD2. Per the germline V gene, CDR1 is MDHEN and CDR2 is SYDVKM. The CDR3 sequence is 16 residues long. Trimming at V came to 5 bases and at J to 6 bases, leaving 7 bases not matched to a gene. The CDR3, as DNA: TGTGCCAGCAGTCCAAGACTAGCGGGGGGGACGGATACGCAGTATTTT. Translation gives CASSPRLAGGTDTQYF.

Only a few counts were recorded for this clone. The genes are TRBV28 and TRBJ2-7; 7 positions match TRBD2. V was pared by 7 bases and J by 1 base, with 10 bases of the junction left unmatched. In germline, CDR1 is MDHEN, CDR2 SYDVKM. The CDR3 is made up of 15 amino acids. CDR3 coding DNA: TGTGCCAGCATCTCCCGCGGGGGAGGGTCCTACGAGCAGTACTTC. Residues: CASISRGGGSYEQYF.

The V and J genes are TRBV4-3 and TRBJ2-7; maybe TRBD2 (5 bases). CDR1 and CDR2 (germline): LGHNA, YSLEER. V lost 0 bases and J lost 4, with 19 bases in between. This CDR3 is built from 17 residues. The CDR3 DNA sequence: TGCGCCAGCAGCCAAGAATGGGTAGGAGGAAGGGCGTACGAGCAGTACTTC. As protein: CASSQEWVGGRAYEQYF.

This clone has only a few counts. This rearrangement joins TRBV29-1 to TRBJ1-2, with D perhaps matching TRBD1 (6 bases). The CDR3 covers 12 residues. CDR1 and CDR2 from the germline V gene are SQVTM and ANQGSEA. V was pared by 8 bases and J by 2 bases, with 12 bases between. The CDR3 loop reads CSPRTENYGYTF. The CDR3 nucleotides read TGCAGCCCCCGGACAGAAAACTATGGCTACACCTTC.

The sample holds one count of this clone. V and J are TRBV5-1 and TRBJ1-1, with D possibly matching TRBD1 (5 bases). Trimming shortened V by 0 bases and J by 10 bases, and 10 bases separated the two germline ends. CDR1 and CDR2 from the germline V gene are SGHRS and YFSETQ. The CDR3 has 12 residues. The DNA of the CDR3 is TGCGCCAGCAGCTTGGATCTGGGGGGAGCTTTCTTT. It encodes CASSLDLGGAFF.

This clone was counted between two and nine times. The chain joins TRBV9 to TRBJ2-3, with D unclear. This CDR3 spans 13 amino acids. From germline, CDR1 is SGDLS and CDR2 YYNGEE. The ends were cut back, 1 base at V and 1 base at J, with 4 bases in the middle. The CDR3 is CASSVSCTDTQYF. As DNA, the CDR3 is TGTGCCAGCAGCGTATCCTGCACAGATACGCAGTATTTT.

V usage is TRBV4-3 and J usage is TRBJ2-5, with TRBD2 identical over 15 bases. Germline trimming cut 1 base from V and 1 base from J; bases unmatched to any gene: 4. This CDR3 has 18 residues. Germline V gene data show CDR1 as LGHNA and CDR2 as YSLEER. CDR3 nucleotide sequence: TGCGCCAGCAGCCAAGGGGGGACTAGCGGGGGGACCCAAGAGACCCAGTACTTC. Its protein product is CASSQGGTSGGTQETQYF.

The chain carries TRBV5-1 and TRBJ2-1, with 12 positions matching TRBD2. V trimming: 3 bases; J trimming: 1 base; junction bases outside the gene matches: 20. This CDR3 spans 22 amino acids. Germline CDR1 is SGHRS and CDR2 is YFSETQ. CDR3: CASSSAAIKLAGGPLSYNEQFF. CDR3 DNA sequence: TGCGCCAGCAGCTCAGCAGCCATAAAACTAGCGGGGGGACCACTTTCCTACAATGAGCAGTTCTTC.

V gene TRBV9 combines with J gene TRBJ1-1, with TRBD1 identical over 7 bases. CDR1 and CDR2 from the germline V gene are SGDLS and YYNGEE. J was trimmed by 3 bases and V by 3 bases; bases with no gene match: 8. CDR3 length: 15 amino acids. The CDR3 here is CASSGQGSVDTEAFF. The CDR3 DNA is TGTGCCAGCAGCGGACAGGGATCAGTGGACACTGAAGCTTTCTTT. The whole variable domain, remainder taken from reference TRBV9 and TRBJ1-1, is DSGVTQTPKHLITATGQRVTLRCSPRSGDLSVYWYQQSLDQGLQFLIQYYNGEERAKGNILERFSAQQFPDLHSELNLSSLELGDSALYFCASSGQGSVDTEAFFGQGTRLTVV.

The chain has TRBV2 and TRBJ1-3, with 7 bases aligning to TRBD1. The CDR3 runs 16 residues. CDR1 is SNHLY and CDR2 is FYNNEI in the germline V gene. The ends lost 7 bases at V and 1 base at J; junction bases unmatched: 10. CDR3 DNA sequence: TGTGCCAGCAACAGGGGTGGTGGGACGTCTGGAAACACCATATATTTT. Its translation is CASNRGGGTSGNTIYF. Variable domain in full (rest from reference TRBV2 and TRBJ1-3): EPEVTQTPSHQVTQMGQEVILRCVPISNHLYFYWYRQILGQKVEFLVSFYNNEISEKSEIFDDQFSVERPDGSNFTLKIRSTKLEDSAMYFCASNRGGGTSGNTIYFGEGSWLTVV.